In its sample, the clone carrying this T cell receptor beta chain was seen once. The PCR contained 60 Vbeta and 13 Jbeta primers. Measured with immunoSEQ multiplex PCR; TCRdb has only the in-frame clones, and not every one. The sample has about 160,000 clones, roughly 65% seen once. V lost 3 bases and J lost 4, with 11 bases in between. This CDR3 region has 14 residues. Per germline, CDR1 MNHEY and CDR2 SVGAGI. The entry originates in a study of cytomegalovirus exposure and HLA in healthy donors. Material: PBMCs. This receptor was identified in a man between 18 and 29 years old in good health and CMV-seropositive. The genes are TRBV6-5 and TRBJ2-3; maybe TRBD1 (5 bases). CDR3 region: CASSYHQGADTQYF. The CDR3 nucleotides are TGTGCCAGCAGTTATCATCAGGGCGCAGATACGCAGTATTTT.